Listed here are 16 T cell receptor beta chains from one sample, sequenced in a study of T cells in pancreatic ductal adenocarcinoma. The data were produced by immunoSEQ multiplex PCR, yet TCRdb's version contains in-frame clones alone and is incomplete. The sample carries approximately 97,000 clones, over 90% recorded once. No neoadjuvant therapy was given to the selected pancreatic ductal adenocarcinoma patients before their surgery. The sequenced material came from PBMCs. The source of these receptors is a human donor with pancreatic ductal adenocarcinoma.

The chain combines TRBV6-1 with TRBJ2-5; the match to TRBD2 covers 16 bases. CDR1 and CDR2 (germline): MNHNS, SASEGT. Trimming took 4 bases from V and 5 from J; bases not matched to a gene: 4. The CDR3 runs 16 residues. The CDR3 DNA is TGTGCCAGCAGTGGGGGACTAGCGGGAGGGTCGGAGACCCAGTACTTC. Protein product: CASSGGLAGGSETQYF.

The V gene is TRBV19, the J gene TRBJ1-4; TRBD1 matches 7 bases. The V and J ends lost 7 bases and 6 bases, in that order; junction bases with no gene match: 8. The germline V gene encodes CDR1 LNHDA and CDR2 SQIVND (reference sequence). The CDR3 sequence is 14 residues long. CDR3 residues: CASKHRGGDEKLFF. In nucleotides, the CDR3 is TGTGCCAGTAAACACAGGGGCGGAGATGAAAAACTGTTTTTT.

The chain uses TRBV12-5 and TRBJ2-7; a weak D match, TRBD2 (7 bases). CDR3 length: 13 residues. Germline CDR1 is LGHNT and CDR2 is FRNRAP. V was clipped by 9 bases and J by 2 bases, with 14 bases between them. CDR3 in DNA: TGTGCTAGCCAGGGGAGGGGAACCTACGAGCAGTACTTC. Translated: CASQGRGTYEQYF. The whole variable domain, remainder taken from reference TRBV12-5 and TRBJ2-7, is DARVTQTPRHKVTEMGQEVTMRCQPILGHNTVFWYRQTMMQGLELLAYFRNRAPLDDSGMPKDRFSAEMPDATLATLKIQPSEPRDSAVYFCASQGRGTYEQYFGPGTRLTVT.

This chain uses TRBV9 with TRBJ2-7; 9 nucleotides match TRBD1. Germline CDR1 reads SGDLS; CDR2 reads YYNGEE. With V trimmed by 0 bases and J by 3 bases, 7 bases remained unmatched. This CDR3 spans 16 amino acids. The CDR3 DNA follows: TGTGCCAGCAGCGTAGCCGGGACAGGGTATATCTACGAGCAGTACTTC. It yields the protein CASSVAGTGYIYEQYF.

The rearrangement uses TRBV28 and TRBJ1-5; a possible D gene is TRBD1 (6 bases). In germline, CDR1 is MDHEN, CDR2 SYDVKM. The CDR3 is 16 residues long. Trimming pared 2 bases from V and 3 bases from J, leaving 14 bases between. CDR3: CASSLRQGSYNQPQHF. The CDR3 DNA reads TGTGCCAGCAGTTTAAGGCAGGGGTCATACAATCAGCCCCAGCATTTT.

This sequence joins TRBV7-9 and TRBJ2-5; D remains unclear. This CDR3 spans 14 amino acids. CDR1 is SEHNR and CDR2 is FQNEAQ in the germline V gene (reference sequence). V lost 1 base, J lost 2 bases, and 8 bases lay in between. The CDR3 sequence is CASSLGSGQETQYF. The CDR3 nucleotides read TGTGCCAGCAGCTTAGGTTCAGGACAAGAGACCCAGTACTTC.

The rearrangement joins TRBV13 to TRBJ2-7; a possible D gene is TRBD2 (7 bases). Germline V CDR1 and CDR2: PRHDT, FYEKMQ (reference sequence). Deletions cut 3 bases from V and 1 base from J, with 13 bases between. The CDR3 length is 15 residues. In DNA, the CDR3 is TGTGCCAGCAGCTTCGGACTAGGGGGTTCCTACGAGCAGTACTTC. It specifies CASSFGLGGSYEQYF.

J is TRBJ2-7 and V is TRBV7-6; D is perhaps TRBD2 (6 bases). From germline, CDR1 is SGHVS and CDR2 FNYEAQ. This CDR3 has 12 amino acids. The V end lost 4 bases, the J end lost 7 bases, and 11 bases lay between the germline ends. CDR3 in DNA: TGTGCCAGCAGCTCTCTGGAGGGTGAGCAGTACTTC. This encodes CASSSLEGEQYF.

The chain joins TRBV4-1 to TRBJ1-1; D may be TRBD1 (6 bases). Germline V gene data show CDR1 as MGHRA and CDR2 as YSYEKL. The ends were cut back, 4 bases at V and 11 bases at J, with 17 bases in the middle. The CDR3 covers 13 residues. The DNA for the CDR3 is TGCGCCAGCAGCCCCGCCGGGGGGCAGGGGGCTTTCTTT. Its protein is CASSPAGGQGAFF.

The chain joins TRBV9 to TRBJ1-3, with a possible D match to TRBD1 (5 bases). V was trimmed by 0 bases and J by 0 bases, leaving 10 bases between them. Germline lookup yields CDR1 SGDLS and CDR2 YYNGEE. This CDR3 has 16 amino acids. The CDR3 DNA reads TGTGCCAGCAGCGTAGCTGGAGACAGCTCTGGAAACACCATATATTTT. This encodes CASSVAGDSSGNTIYF.

The rearrangement uses TRBV28 and TRBJ1-1; no definite D call. The CDR3 spans 12 residues. V was clipped by 6 bases and J by 5 bases, with 10 bases between them. Looked up from germline, CDR1 is MDHEN and CDR2 is SYDVKM. The DNA of the CDR3 is TGTGCCAGCAGGGAGTATCTTACTGAAGCTTTCTTT. It translates to CASREYLTEAFF.

The CDR3 protein is CASSLAGSGGTYEQYF. CDR3 coding DNA: TGTGCCAGCAGCTTGGCGGGATCGGGGGGGACCTACGAGCAGTACTTC. The V and J genes are TRBV5-5 and TRBJ2-7; 8 nucleotides line up with TRBD2. Germline-derived CDR1 and CDR2 are SGHKS and YYEKEE (reference sequence). The CDR3 is made up of 16 amino acids. V trimming: 0 bases; J trimming: 2 bases; junction bases outside the gene matches: 7.

The sample holds a few counts of this clone. This rearrangement joins TRBV28 to TRBJ2-7; the match to TRBD1 covers 8 bases. This CDR3 is 14 amino acids long. The V and J ends lost 6 bases and 2 bases, in that order; junction bases with no gene match: 6. Germline CDR1 is MDHEN and CDR2 is SYDVKM. In nucleotides, the CDR3 is TGTGCCAGCAGAAACACAGGGGGTGCCTACGAGCAGTACTTC. Its translation: CASRNTGGAYEQYF.

This clone was observed once. The same CDR3 also results from other DNA sequences found in this sample. The genes are TRBV29-1 and TRBJ1-2, with 9 bases aligning to TRBD1. This CDR3 region has 16 residues. Germline CDR1 is SQVTM and CDR2 is ANQGSEA. V dropped 4 bases and J dropped 10; count of bases not matched to a gene: 19. CDR3 amino acids: CSVVKQLTGGIVVYTF. The CDR3 bases are TGCAGCGTTGTCAAACAGTTGACAGGGGGAATCGTCGTCTACACCTTC.

The chain recombines TRBV29-1 with TRBJ2-3; TRBD2 matches at 8 bases. CDR1 is SQVTM and CDR2 is ANQGSEA in the germline V gene. The CDR3 extends over 15 amino acids. V gave up 7 bases and J gave up 5 bases; unmatched junction bases: 14. CDR3 DNA sequence: TGCAGCGCGGGGGGGGAGAGCGGAGGGCAAGATACGCAGTATTTT. Amino acids: CSAGGESGGQDTQYF.

This clone was seen only once. The chain has TRBV5-1 and TRBJ2-7; D is unclear. The CDR3 is 13 amino acids. From germline, CDR1 is SGHRS and CDR2 YFSETQ. V was trimmed by 5 bases and J by 1 base, leaving 10 bases between them. The CDR3 sequence is CASREGASYEQYF. CDR3 in DNA: TGCGCCAGCAGGGAAGGAGCTTCCTACGAGCAGTACTTC.